Listed here is a single T cell receptor (beta chain). Its antigen remains unidentified. These data come from a study of cytomegalovirus exposure and HLA in healthy donors. For the study at large: Just over 80% of around 400 genotyped donors fell in the Caucasian-associated ancestry cluster. Study findings and constraints: The authors reported that TCR beta sequences could predict HLA-A and HLA-B alleles. These predictions were accurate for most subjects in the first cohort. High specificity and sensitivity for cytomegalovirus status were reported for the classifier.

The CDR3 is made up of 16 amino acids. V shed 3 bases and J 2 bases; nucleotides not matched to a gene: 3. Germline loops: CDR1 SEHNR, CDR2 FQNEAQ (reference sequence). Researchers ran the PCR with 60 Vbeta and 13 Jbeta primers. Only in-frame clones appear in the TCRdb table, and some are missing; sequencing was by immunoSEQ multiplex PCR. Of more than 90,000 clones listed, about 80% were seen once; the top ten hold 4.1%. This rearrangement joins TRBV7-9 to TRBJ2-3; 12 bases fit TRBD2. This receptor was identified in a man aged 40-55 years in good health and CMV-seronegative. What was sequenced was PBMCs. CDR3 DNA: TGTGCCAGCAGCTTCCTAGCGGGGGGGAACACAGATACGCAGTATTTT. It yields the protein CASSFLAGGNTDTQYF.